This T cell receptor (beta chain) was sequenced in a study of control samples from healthy donors and cancer patients. The assay was immunoSEQ multiplex PCR, and TCRdb's table has in-frame clones only and misses some. The sample records approximately 87,000 clones, around 87% being singletons. After removal of 3 bases from V and 8 bases from J, the junction contained 2 bases not matched to a gene. Germline assignment: CDR1 LGHNA and CDR2 YSLEER. CDR3 length: 15 amino acids. The sample taken for sequencing was blood. The receptor was derived from a woman aged 45-59 years in good health. This sequence joins TRBV4-3 and TRBJ2-1, with 15 bases fitting TRBD2. The CDR3, as DNA: TGCGCCAGCAGCCAGGGGACTAGCGGGGGGTATGAGCAGTTCTTC. Translation gives CASSQGTSGGYEQFF.